These 5 T cell receptor beta chains share one sample of origin, sequenced in a study of T-cell memory formation after mild COVID-19. TCRdb reprocessed the 5' RACE reads via MiXCR and lists one record per CDR3 protein. Of approximately 98,000 distinct CDR3 sequences in the sample, roughly a sixth were seen once. Input material: PBMCs or a T cell subset sorted from them (not recorded which). These receptors were collected from a man between 18 and 29 years old who had mild COVID-19 (a few samples of this study predate the infection). Cell type and time point are not known.

This clonotype has more than one count but fewer than ten. J is TRBJ2-1 and V is TRBV14; the D call may be TRBD1 or TRBD2 (5 bases each). In germline, CDR1 is SGHDN, CDR2 FVKESK. The CDR3 contains 14 residues. V was pared by 4 bases and J by 6 bases, with 13 bases between. As DNA, the CDR3 is TGTGCCAGCAGCCCAAGAGAGAGGGGCAATGAGCAGTTCTTC. Amino acids: CASSPRERGNEQFF.

The J gene is TRBJ2-5, the V gene TRBV20-1; 9 positions agree with TRBD2. Germline CDR1 reads DFQATT; CDR2 reads SNEGSKA (reference sequence). The CDR3 sequence is 14 residues long. The V gene end was trimmed by 6 bases and the J gene end by 5 bases; junction bases not matched to a gene: 10. CDR3 sequence: CSASRGGQGETQYF. CDR3 sequence (DNA): TGCAGTGCATCGCGGGGGGGCCAGGGGGAGACCCAGTACTTC.

This clonotype came up many times. The V call is TRBV24-1, the J call TRBJ2-5; D may be TRBD2 (5 bases). CDR1 and CDR2 (germline): KGHDR, SFDVKD. Trimming took 4 bases from V and 0 from J, leaving 11 bases between them. This CDR3 has 15 residues. CDR3 region: CATSETQRNQETQYF. The CDR3 bases are TGTGCCACCAGTGAGACCCAGCGGAACCAAGAGACCCAGTACTTC.

This clonotype was detected many times. The gene calls are TRBV7-3 and TRBJ2-3, with D possibly being TRBD2 (5 bases). Deletions cut 5 bases from V and 2 bases from J, with 11 bases between. The CDR3 covers 14 residues. Per germline, CDR1 SGHTA and CDR2 FQGTGA. CDR3 sequence: CASSASGYTDTQYF. Written as DNA, the CDR3 is TGTGCCAGCAGCGCCAGCGGTTACACAGATACGCAGTATTTT. The complete variable domain, with remaining parts taken from reference TRBV7-3 and TRBJ2-3, reads GAGVSQTPSNKVTEKGKYVELRCDPISGHTALYWYRQSLGQGPEFLIYFQGTGAADDSGLPNDRFFAVRPEGSVSTLKIQRTERGDSAVYLCASSASGYTDTQYFGPGTRLTVL.

As DNA, the CDR3 is TGTGCCAGCAATACAGGGAACCAAGAGACCCAGTACTTC. Protein: CASNTGNQETQYF. The V and J genes are TRBV12-3 or TRBV12-4 and TRBJ2-5, with D perhaps matching TRBD1 (6 bases). CDR3 size: 13 residues. V was trimmed by 7 bases and J by 0 bases, leaving 9 bases between them.